This T cell receptor beta chain came from a study of cytomegalovirus exposure and HLA in healthy donors. V was trimmed by 2 bases and J by 0 bases, leaving 10 bases between them. In germline, CDR1 is GTSNPN, CDR2 SVGIG (reference sequence). The length of the CDR3 is 15 residues. The primer mix had 60 Vbeta and 13 Jbeta primers. Using immunoSEQ multiplex PCR, the repertoire was profiled, and TCRdb retains in-frame clones only, with some absent. The table shows about 160,000 clones, with 80% occurring only once. Sequencing was carried out using PBMCs. This TCR was sampled from a man aged 25-45 years in good health and CMV-seronegative. The chain carries TRBV30 and TRBJ1-4; D ambiguous. The CDR3 DNA reads TGTGCCTGGAGTTCAGACACTGCAACTAATGAAAAACTGTTTTTT. Its translation is CAWSSDTATNEKLFF.